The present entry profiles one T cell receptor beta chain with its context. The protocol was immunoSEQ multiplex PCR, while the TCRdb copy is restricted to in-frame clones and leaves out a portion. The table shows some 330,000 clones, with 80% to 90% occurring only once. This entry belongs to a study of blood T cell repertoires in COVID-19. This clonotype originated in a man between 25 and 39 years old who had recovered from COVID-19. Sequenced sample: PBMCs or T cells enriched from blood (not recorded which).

CDR3 amino acids: CASSLPVADTDTQYF. The CDR3 bases are TGTGCCAGCAGCTTACCCGTGGCAGACACAGATACGCAGTATTTT. The rearrangement uses TRBV7-2 and TRBJ2-3; D remains ambiguous. The CDR3 runs 15 residues. Germline lookup yields CDR1 SGHTA and CDR2 FQGNSA. With 2 bases removed from V and 2 bases from J, the gap between germline ends came to 11 bases.